The 9 T cell receptor beta chains below were found in one sample sequenced in a study of blood T cell repertoires in COVID-19. Assay used: immunoSEQ multiplex PCR; TCRdb lists only in-frame clones, some missing. The repertoire holds approximately 140,000 clones, with 70% to 80% as singletons. The sequencing input was peripheral blood. These receptors all stem from a man in his fifties or sixties with acute or convalescent COVID-19.

The CDR3 loop is CASSYRADQPQHF. The CDR3 coding sequence is TGTGCCAGCAGTTATAGAGCGGATCAGCCCCAGCATTTT. The V gene is TRBV2, the J gene TRBJ1-5; D is unresolved. The CDR3 is 13 residues long. V shed 5 bases and J shed 5 bases, with 10 bases lying between them. The V gene's germline CDR1 is SNHLY and CDR2 FYNNEI.

This clone was counted only a few times. The rearrangement links TRBV5-1 to TRBJ1-1; D is ambiguous. The CDR3 has 13 amino acids. Trimming took off 1 base at V and 1 base at J, with 5 bases between the two ends. Per the germline V gene, CDR1 is SGHRS and CDR2 is YFSETQ. The CDR3 nucleotides are TGCGCCAGCAGCTTGAACAGGAACACTGAAGCTTTCTTT. Translated: CASSLNRNTEAFF. The full variable domain, rest sourced from reference TRBV5-1 and TRBJ1-1, is KAGVTQTPRYLIKTRGQQVTLSCSPISGHRSVSWYQQTPGQGLQFLFEYFSETQRNKGNFPGRFSGRQFSNSRSEMNVSTLELGDSALYLCASSLNRNTEAFFGQGTRLTVV.

The genes are TRBV19 and TRBJ2-7; 8 nucleotides align to TRBD1. The V segment lost 5 bases and the J segment 1 base; nucleotides outside the gene matches: 10. CDR3 length equals 16 residues. The germline gives CDR1 LNHDA, CDR2 SQIVND (reference sequence). This CDR3 is CASSPTRTGSSYEQYF. CDR3 bases: TGTGCCAGTAGTCCAACCAGGACAGGGTCTTCCTACGAGCAGTACTTC.

The rearrangement links TRBV5-1 to TRBJ1-2, with TRBD1 identical over 8 bases. The CDR3 spans 14 residues. The V and J ends lost 4 bases and 4 bases, in that order; junction bases with no gene match: 6. Germline CDR1 SGHRS, CDR2 YFSETQ. Here the CDR3 DNA reads TGCGCCAGCAGCACCGGACAGGGCGCCTATGGCTACACCTTC. Encoded protein: CASSTGQGAYGYTF.

This sequence joins TRBV19 and TRBJ2-1; D is possibly TRBD2 (5 bases). CDR1 and CDR2 from the germline V gene are LNHDA and SQIVND (reference sequence). This CDR3 contains 15 residues. The V end lost 4 bases, the J end lost 0 bases, and 10 bases lay between the germline ends. Here the CDR3 DNA reads TGTGCCAGTAGTAGTGAGGGATACTCCTACAATGAGCAGTTCTTC. Residues: CASSSEGYSYNEQFF.

The CDR3 protein is CASTVAGTKAETQYF. CDR3 nucleotides: TGTGCCAGCACCGTCGCCGGGACTAAGGCAGAGACCCAGTACTTC. The chain combines TRBV5-4 with TRBJ2-5, with 7 bases identical to TRBD2. Trimming took 6 bases from V and 4 from J; bases not matched to a gene: 12. Germline loops: CDR1 SGHNT, CDR2 YYREEE (reference sequence). The CDR3 runs 15 residues.

This clone was detected only a few times. This chain joins TRBV30 and TRBJ1-1, with D unclear. The CDR3 is made up of 11 amino acids. The germline V gene has CDR1 GTSNPN and CDR2 SVGIG (reference sequence). V was clipped by 5 bases and J by 5 bases, with 9 bases between them. The CDR3 DNA follows: TGTGCCTGGCGGTCATGGACTGAAGCTTTCTTT. Its translation: CAWRSWTEAFF.

The V call is TRBV15, the J call TRBJ2-5, with 8 bases fitting TRBD1. The CDR3 totals 14 residues. Germline assignment: CDR1 LNHNV and CDR2 YYDKDF (reference sequence). The junction had 5 bases not matched to a gene; V was cut back by 5 bases and J by 3 bases. CDR3 region: CATSPQDREETQYF. The CDR3 DNA follows: TGTGCCACCAGCCCCCAGGACAGGGAAGAGACCCAGTACTTC.

The chain has TRBV27 and TRBJ2-7; 7 bases fit TRBD1. V gave up 5 bases and J gave up 3 bases; unmatched junction bases: 7. The CDR3 sequence is 14 residues long. The germline V gene has CDR1 MNHEY and CDR2 SMNVEV (reference sequence). The CDR3 sequence: CASSPGGQIYEQYF. In DNA, the CDR3 is TGTGCCAGCAGTCCAGGGGGACAGATCTACGAGCAGTACTTC.